A selection of T cell receptor beta chains follows, all from one sample in a study of T cells in Graves' hyperthyroidism and ophthalmopathy. TCRdb called the multiplex PCR reads again in MiXCR, with one record for every CDR3 protein. The sample shows 600,000 to 650,000 distinct CDR3 sequences, 20% to 25% of them seen only once. The sample consisted of blood. The receptor set was obtained from a man younger than 40 with Graves' ophthalmopathy. Both conserved end residues are part of each CDR3. The D gene is left open where the match is weak. Where a row states a size, it is once, few, many or the class of an expanded clone; other rows omit it.

TRBJ1-2,few,TRBV28,.,TGTGCCAGCAGTTATCCCCTCCCCAGCCTCTATGGCTACACCTTC,CASSYPLPSLYGYTF
TRBJ2-1,few,TRBV3-1,TRBD2,TGTGCCAGCAGCCAAGATATGATACTCACCGGGACTAGCCTGGGCAATGAGCAGTTCTTC,CASSQDMILTGTSLGNEQFF
TRBJ2-1,.,TRBV6-5,TRBD2,TGTGCCAGCAGTTACTCCAGCCCGGGAGGAGGTAGGAATGAGCAGTTCTTC,CASSYSSPGGGRNEQFF
TRBJ2-1,many,TRBV29-1,TRBD2,TGCAGCGTGGGGGGGGGTTCCTCCTACAATGAGCAGTTCTTC,CSVGGGSSYNEQFF
TRBJ1-6,.,TRBV6-6,.,TGTGCCAGCAGTTACTCGCTCGATTCACCCCTCCACTTT,CASSYSLDSPLHF
TRBJ1-2,many,TRBV28,.,TGTGCCAGCAGTTTATCCACACCACAATACACCTTC,CASSLSTPQYTF
TRBJ2-2,few,TRBV7-2,TRBD2,TGTGCCAGCAGAGGACTAGCGGGAGGACAGAACACCGGGGAGCTGTTTTTT,CASRGLAGGQNTGELFF
TRBJ2-3,few,TRBV10-3,TRBD2,TGTGCCATCAAGGGGGAACGGGACCCTAGCGGGGCAAACACAGATACGCAGTATTTT,CAIKGERDPSGANTDTQYF
TRBJ2-7,many,TRBV20-1,TRBD2,TGCAGTGCTAATTCAAGGACTAGCGGGAGCAACGAGCAGTACTTC,CSANSRTSGSNEQYF
TRBJ1-2,many,TRBV7-8,.,TGTGCCAGCAGCTCGGGACTGCAGGGAGACTATGGCTACACCTTC,CASSSGLQGDYGYTF
TRBJ2-7,.,TRBV7-9,.,TGTGCCAGCAGCTCGGACAAGACCTACGAGCAGTACTTC,CASSSDKTYEQYF
TRBJ2-5,few,TRBV10-1,.,TGCGCCAGCGGCGGGACTTCAAGGGAGACCCAGTACTTC,CASGGTSRETQYF
TRBJ2-1,few,TRBV18,TRBD2,TGTGCCAGCTCACCCCCGGGACTAGCGGGAGACCCCTACAATGAGCAGTTCTTC,CASSPPGLAGDPYNEQFF
TRBJ2-3,.,TRBV5-6,TRBD2,TGTGCCAGCAGCTTGGAGACGGGGCTAGCGGTAAGGGGAGATACGCAGTATTTT,CASSLETGLAVRGDTQYF
TRBJ2-1,.,TRBV20-1,TRBD2,TGCAGTGCACCCTCGGGTCTAGCGGGGAATGAGCAGTTCTTC,CSAPSGLAGNEQFF
TRBJ2-1,.,TRBV3-1,.,TGTGCCAGCAGCCACAGAGGGGGGGGAAGCTCCTACAATGAGCAGTTCTTC,CASSHRGGGSSYNEQFF
TRBJ2-1,.,TRBV25-1,.,TGTGCCAGCAGTGAATCCCCTAGCGCAAGCTCCTACAATGAGCAGTTCTTC,CASSESPSASSYNEQFF
TRBJ2-3,.,TRBV6-1,.,TGTGCCAGCACGGATGTGTTTGGTAACCAAGATACGCAGTATTTT,CASTDVFGNQDTQYF
TRBJ2-7,.,TRBV11-2,TRBD2,TGTGCCAGCAGCTTAGGGGCGGGAGATATGTACGAGCAGTACTTC,CASSLGAGDMYEQYF
TRBJ1-1,.,TRBV5-1,.,TGCGCCAGCAGACCCCCGGCAGGAACTGAAGCTTTCTTT,CASRPPAGTEAFF
TRBJ2-4,.,TRBV18,.,TGTGCCAGCTCACCAGGGGTAGCCAAAAACATTCAGTACTTC,CASSPGVAKNIQYF
TRBJ1-4,many,TRBV20-1,.,TGCAGTGCTGCCGATTCTAATGAAAAACTGTTTTTT,CSAADSNEKLFF
TRBJ2-4,.,TRBV7-2,.,TGTGCCAGCAGCTCAGCGTCGGCCGCAATCCTAGCCAAAAACATTCAGTACTTC,CASSSASAAILAKNIQYF
TRBJ2-1,.,TRBV2,.,TGTGCCAGCACCAATGACGGAGGAGGTGAGCAGTTCTTC,CASTNDGGGEQFF
TRBJ2-7,few,TRBV29-1,.,TGCAGCGTGTGGGTGGGAATACATTCCTACGAGCAGTACTTC,CSVWVGIHSYEQYF
TRBJ2-7,few,TRBV11-1,.,TGTGCCAGCAGCTTTAGCGGACCAGCCCCTGGCGAGCAGTACTTC,CASSFSGPAPGEQYF
TRBJ2-3,few,TRBV30,.,TGTGCCTGGAGTGCGAGGGGCGATACGCAGTATTTT,CAWSARGDTQYF
TRBJ2-3,.,TRBV24-1,TRBD1,TGTGCCACCAGTGATTTTGGGACAGGGGAAGATACGCAGTATTTT,CATSDFGTGEDTQYF
TRBJ2-3,few,TRBV2,.,TGTGCCAGCAGACTCCTCGCAGATACGCAGTATTTT,CASRLLADTQYF
TRBJ1-3,many,TRBV6-1,.,TGTGCCAGCAGTGAATGGTGGGGGGACTCTGGAAACACCATATATTTT,CASSEWWGDSGNTIYF
TRBJ1-5,many,TRBV27,.,TGTGCCAGCAGTTTTACCGGCAATCAGCCCCAGCATTTT,CASSFTGNQPQHF
TRBJ2-7,many,TRBV12-3/TRBV12-4,TRBD2,TGTGCCAGCAGTTTAGCTAGCGGGAGGGCCCTACCCTACGAGCAGTACTTC,CASSLASGRALPYEQYF
TRBJ2-1,many,TRBV15,.,TGTGCCACCAGCGTGGTTCCAAGCTCCTACAATGAGCAGTTCTTC,CATSVVPSSYNEQFF
TRBJ2-1,many,TRBV28,TRBD2,TGTGCCAGCAGTAGTAGCGGGAGGGCCACCAATGAGCAGTTCTTC,CASSSSGRATNEQFF
TRBJ1-1,many,TRBV11-2,.,TGTGCCAGCAGCCACCTCTTTCGGGACACGTCTTCTTTAAGGGTCGACCCTGAAGCTTTCTTT,CASSHLFRDTSSLRVDPEAFF
TRBJ2-7,.,TRBV6-2/TRBV6-3,.,TGTGCCAGCAGTTACCCCCGAACCGGGACAACTTACGAGCAGTACTTC,CASSYPRTGTTYEQYF
TRBJ2-1,few,TRBV6-2/TRBV6-3,TRBD2,TGTGCCAGCAGTTACCCCTCATTCACTAGCGGGAGGCCCGTGCGTGGGCAGTTCTTC,CASSYPSFTSGRPVRGQFF
TRBJ2-7,few,TRBV20-1,.,TGCAGTGCTAGAGCCGGGTTCGAGCAGTACTTC,CSARAGFEQYF
TRBJ2-7,many,TRBV7-2,.,TGTGCCAGCAGCTTAGATTCGCTAGGAAAGGCATACGAGCAGTACTTC,CASSLDSLGKAYEQYF
TRBJ2-7,few,TRBV4-1,TRBD2,TGCGCCAGCAGCCAAGAGGCTAGCGGGAGGGCCCATTCCGAGCAGTACTTC,CASSQEASGRAHSEQYF
TRBJ2-1,many,TRBV28,.,TGTGCCAGCAGTGCCCGATCCGGGACAGACTCCGGGACTAGGTTCAATGAGCAGTTCTTC,CASSARSGTDSGTRFNEQFF
TRBJ1-2,.,TRBV10-3,.,TGTGCCATCAGTGAAGACAGTAGGTCGGATGGCTACACCTTC,CAISEDSRSDGYTF
TRBJ1-4,few,TRBV20-1,TRBD1,TGCAGTCTCAACCATCAGGGGGGAAAACTGTTTTTT,CSLNHQGGKLFF
TRBJ2-7,.,TRBV28,TRBD1,TGTGCCAGCAGTTTATCCGGGACAGGGATCAAGTACGAGCAGTACTTC,CASSLSGTGIKYEQYF
TRBJ2-5,few,TRBV5-8,.,TGTGCCAGCAGCTTTAAGGTTCGGCAAGAGACCCAGTACTTC,CASSFKVRQETQYF
TRBJ2-5,few,TRBV6-2/TRBV6-3,TRBD2,TGTGCCAGCAGCCCCGGACTAGCGGAACCCCAAGAGACCCAGTACTTC,CASSPGLAEPQETQYF
TRBJ1-1,.,TRBV4-2,.,TGTGCCAGCAGCCAAGATCGTGAGGGGAGAGCTTTCTTT,CASSQDREGRAFF
TRBJ2-1,.,TRBV10-1,.,TGCGCCAGCAGTGAATCAGGGGGAGGCTCCTACAATGAGCAGTTCTTC,CASSESGGGSYNEQFF
TRBJ1-1,few,TRBV10-2,.,TGCGCCAGCTGGGAGGGGGGAGGCACTGAAGCTTTCTTT,CASWEGGGTEAFF
TRBJ2-7,many,TRBV13,.,TGTGCCAGCAGCTCAGGACGGGAATCCTACGAGCAGTACTTC,CASSSGRESYEQYF
TRBJ2-2,few,TRBV20-1,TRBD2,TGCAGTGCTAGAGACCACCGACTAGCGGGAGACACCGGGGAGCTGTTTTTT,CSARDHRLAGDTGELFF
TRBJ2-1,many,TRBV11-3,.,TGTGCCAGCAGCCAGGAGCCGCAGGACAATGAGCAGTTCTTC,CASSQEPQDNEQFF
TRBJ1-1,few,TRBV27,.,TGTGCCAGCAGTTCACCCCCCCGCGGGCGGAAACACACTGAAGCTTTCTTT,CASSSPPRGRKHTEAFF
TRBJ2-7,.,TRBV7-2,.,TGTGCCAGCAGCTTAAATGAGGGGTCCTACGAGCAGTACTTC,CASSLNEGSYEQYF
TRBJ2-3,.,TRBV4-1,.,TGCGCCAGCAGCCAAGATACCCTCCCTGGTGGTACGCAGTATTTT,CASSQDTLPGGTQYF
TRBJ2-2,.,TRBV12-3/TRBV12-4,.,TGTGCCAGCAGTTTTCATGGGAGGGAGCTGTTTTTT,CASSFHGRELFF
TRBJ2-7,.,TRBV3-1,.,TGTGCCAGCAGCCAAGAAAGGGGGAGAACTCGCGAGCAGTACTTC,CASSQERGRTREQYF
TRBJ2-7,many,TRBV6-1,TRBD1,TGTGCCAGCAGTCAAGCCCAGGGGGCGGGATACGAGCAGTACTTC,CASSQAQGAGYEQYF
TRBJ2-2,few,TRBV7-6,TRBD2,TGTGCCAGCAGTACCGGACTAGCGGGAGGGGGTGCCGGGGAGCTGTTTTTT,CASSTGLAGGGAGELFF